The 17 T cell receptor beta chains reported below all come from one sample, sequenced in a study of beta chain features in type 1 diabetes. Study-level results: Patients with Type 1 diabetes showed moderately but significantly shorter TCRB CDR3s in all four CD4+ subsets.

These TCRs' antigens remain unknown. All of the isolated RNA was reverse transcribed, so expressed TCRB transcripts were sequenced. The table came from immunoSEQ multiplex PCR; TCRdb's copy has only in-frame clones and leaves some out. The data show about 360,000 clones, roughly 12% seen once. Material for sequencing was naive CD4+ T cells from blood. These receptors were taken from a woman under 30 with type 1 diabetes.

This clone was recorded a few times. The CDR3, as DNA: TGTGCCAGCAGCATCGACTACTACAATGAGCAGTTCTTC. The encoded protein is CASSIDYYNEQFF. The chain combines TRBV7-2 with TRBJ2-1; TRBD2 is a possible D gene (5 bases). This CDR3 is built from 13 residues. CDR1 and CDR2 from the germline V gene are SGHTA and FQGNSA. V lost 5 bases, J lost 3 bases, and 8 bases lay in between.

A few counts support this clone. This chain joins TRBV11-3 and TRBJ2-5; TRBD2 agrees at 7 bases. This CDR3 has 14 amino acids. J was trimmed by 5 bases and V by 5 bases; bases with no gene match: 8. The germline V gene encodes CDR1 SGHNT and CDR2 YENEEA. The CDR3 here is CASSLSSGGETQYF. DNA of the CDR3: TGTGCCAGCAGCCTCTCTAGCGGAGGGGAGACCCAGTACTTC.

This clone was counted once. The V call is TRBV28, the J call TRBJ2-5; 15 nucleotides line up with TRBD2. Per the germline V gene, CDR1 is MDHEN and CDR2 is SYDVKM. The CDR3 is made up of 18 amino acids. The trim removed 7 bases at V and 5 bases at J, leaving 14 bases unmatched. CDR3 amino acids: CASTTGTSGGPSAETQYF. The CDR3 nucleotides are TGTGCCAGCACCACTGGGACTAGCGGGGGGCCCAGCGCGGAGACCCAGTACTTC.

This clone turned up a few times. This sequence joins TRBV7-9 and TRBJ1-2; 9 bases are shared with TRBD1. The germline CDR1 and CDR2 sequences are SEHNR and FQNEAQ (reference sequence). The CDR3 runs to 15 residues. With 5 bases clipped from V and 7 bases from J, the junction kept 11 bases outside the gene matches. The CDR3 bases are TGTGCCAGCAGCCCCGCGGGGGACAGGGTTGGTGGCTACACCTTC. Amino acid sequence: CASSPAGDRVGGYTF. Drawing the rest from reference TRBV7-9 and TRBJ1-2, the complete variable domain is DTGVSQNPRHKITKRGQNVTFRCDPISEHNRLYWYRQTLGQGPEFLTYFQNEAQLEKSRLLSDRFSAERPKGSFSTLEIQRTEQGDSAMYLCASSPAGDRVGGYTFGSGTRLTVV.

V is TRBV7-6 and J is TRBJ2-5; D is possibly TRBD1 (5 bases). Germline values: CDR1 SGHVS, CDR2 FNYEAQ. CDR3 length: 12 residues. V gave up 5 bases and J gave up 10 bases, with 14 bases separating them. CDR3 residues: CASSPRAADQYF. In nucleotides, the CDR3 is TGTGCCAGCAGCCCCAGGGCCGCGGACCAGTACTTC.

Only a few counts were recorded for this clone. CDR3 sequence (DNA): TGTGCCACCAGCAGAGAGAGGAGGTGGGACTGGACGAACACCGGGGAGCTGTTTTTT. This gives the protein CATSRERRWDWTNTGELFF. The genes are TRBV15 and TRBJ2-2; tentative D call: TRBD2 (6 bases). Germline CDR1 LNHNV, CDR2 YYDKDF (reference sequence). Trimming cost V 0 bases and J 0 bases, with 17 bases left between them. The CDR3 totals 19 residues.

This clone has a handful of counts. The chain combines TRBV4-3 with TRBJ1-6; TRBD1 matches at 7 bases. The V gene's germline CDR1 is LGHNA and CDR2 YSLEER. The CDR3 contains 17 residues. Trimming removed 1 base from V and 8 bases from J; junction bases left unmatched: 11. This CDR3 reads CASSQVIVRDSYSPLHF. DNA for the CDR3: TGCGCCAGCAGCCAAGTGATTGTGAGGGACAGCTATTCACCCCTCCACTTT.

CDR3: CASRAGRSNEKLFF. The CDR3 DNA is TGTGCCAGCAGGGCGGGCAGAAGTAATGAAAAACTGTTTTTT. The gene calls are TRBV7-2 and TRBJ1-4; D remains unclear. The V end was cut by 6 bases, the J end by 4 bases, with 12 bases between. Looked up from germline, CDR1 is SGHTA and CDR2 is FQGNSA. The CDR3 spans 14 residues. The variable domain in full, completed from reference TRBV7-2 and TRBJ1-4, reads GAGVSQSPSNKVTEKGKDVELRCDPISGHTALYWYRQSLGQGLEFLIYFQGNSAPDKSGLPSDRFSAERTGGSVSTLTIQRTQQEDSAVYLCASRAGRSNEKLFFGSGTQLSVL.

Note on this clone: A junction boundary mismatches the germline segment, possibly from a read error. The rearrangement joins TRBV4-1 to TRBJ2-4, with a weak D call TRBD2 (5 bases). The CDR3 has 13 residues. Germline values: CDR1 MGHRA, CDR2 YSYEKL. The CDR3 spells CASSEDGVAIQYF. CDR3 DNA sequence: TGCGCCAGCAGCGAAGACGGGGTGGCCATTCAGTACTTC.

This clone was counted between two and nine times. The CDR3 sequence is CASSTPQGTGGYTF. CDR3 sequence (DNA): TGTGCCAGCAGTACGCCACAGGGGACCGGTGGCTACACCTTC. This chain uses TRBV25-1 with TRBJ1-2; 7 bases align to TRBD1. Germline CDR1 and CDR2: MGHDK and SYGVNS. The CDR3 length is 14 residues. Germline trimming cut 5 bases from V and 7 bases from J; bases unmatched to any gene: 10.

The chain combines TRBV4-3 with TRBJ1-5; maybe TRBD1 (5 bases). The V end was cut by 0 bases, the J end by 7 bases, with 13 bases between. This CDR3 is 15 amino acids long. Germline assignment: CDR1 LGHNA and CDR2 YSLEER. The CDR3 reads CASSQEAGDRQPQHF. In DNA form, the CDR3 reads TGCGCCAGCAGCCAAGAAGCGGGCGACAGACAGCCCCAGCATTTT.

The V and J genes are TRBV19 and TRBJ2-5, with 8 bases identical to TRBD1. The CDR3 totals 15 residues. From germline, CDR1 is LNHDA and CDR2 SQIVND (reference sequence). The V gene end was trimmed by 3 bases and the J gene end by 5 bases; junction bases not matched to a gene: 8. The CDR3: CASSIRTGTLETQYF. The CDR3 DNA reads as TGTGCCAGTAGTATCCGGACAGGGACTTTGGAGACCCAGTACTTC.

The chain uses TRBV30 and TRBJ2-7; 9 bases agree with TRBD1. The germline V gene has CDR1 GTSNPN and CDR2 SVGIG (reference sequence). Trimming cost V 2 bases and J 6 bases; bases outside gene matches: 5. This CDR3 has 13 residues. CDR3 region: CAWSRTGVSEQYF. The CDR3 DNA is TGTGCCTGGAGTCGGACAGGGGTAAGCGAGCAGTACTTC.

The chain employs TRBV2 and TRBJ2-1; D unclear. The CDR3 runs to 11 residues. The germline gives CDR1 SNHLY, CDR2 FYNNEI. V lost 4 bases, J lost 9 bases, and 7 bases lay in between. In DNA, the CDR3 is TGTGCCAGCAGTGTAGTTACTGAGCAGTTCTTC. It codes for CASSVVTEQFF.

V usage is TRBV30 and J usage is TRBJ2-7, with D unclear. The CDR3 extends over 12 amino acids. Trimming cost V 2 bases and J 3 bases, with 8 bases left between them. CDR1 and CDR2 from the germline V gene are GTSNPN and SVGIG (reference sequence). DNA of the CDR3: TGTGCCTGGAGTCCCCCGGGCTACGAGCAGTACTTC. As protein: CAWSPPGYEQYF.

Only a few counts were recorded for this clone. The V and J genes are TRBV30 and TRBJ2-7; the D gene is possibly TRBD1 (6 bases). Germline assignment: CDR1 GTSNPN and CDR2 SVGIG (reference sequence). V was shortened by 0 bases and J by 7 bases, with 16 bases between the two germline ends. The CDR3 spans 14 residues. This chain's CDR3 is CAWSVRGPTGEQYF. In nucleotides, the CDR3 is TGTGCCTGGAGTGTCAGGGGCCCAACGGGGGAGCAGTACTTC.

This clone was detected a few times. The chain is built from TRBV4-3 and TRBJ2-7, with D hard to call. The CDR3 is made up of 14 amino acids. V lost 0 bases, J lost 5 bases, and 11 bases lay in between. Germline values: CDR1 LGHNA, CDR2 YSLEER. CDR3 DNA: TGCGCCAGCAGCCAAGATCGGTACCGGGACGAGCAGTACTTC. Its translation is CASSQDRYRDEQYF.